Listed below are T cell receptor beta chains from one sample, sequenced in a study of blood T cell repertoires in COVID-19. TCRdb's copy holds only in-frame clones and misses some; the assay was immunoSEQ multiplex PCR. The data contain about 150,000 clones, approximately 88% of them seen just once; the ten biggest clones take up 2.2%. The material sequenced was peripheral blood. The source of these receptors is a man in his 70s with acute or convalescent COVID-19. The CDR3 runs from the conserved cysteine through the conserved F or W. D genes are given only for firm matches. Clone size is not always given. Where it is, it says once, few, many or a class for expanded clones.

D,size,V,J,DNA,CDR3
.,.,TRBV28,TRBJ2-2,TGTGCCAGCAGTTTTTCGCATTCCAGGGCCAGCACCGGGGAGCTGTTTTTT,CASSFSHSRASTGELFF
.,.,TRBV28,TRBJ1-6,TGTGCCAGCAGTAGCGCGATCTCCTATAATTCACCCCTCCACTTT,CASSSAISYNSPLHF
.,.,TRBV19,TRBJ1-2,TGTGCCAGTAGTCCCCAGCCCCTGGGCGGCTACACCTTC,CASSPQPLGGYTF
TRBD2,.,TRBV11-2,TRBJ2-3,TGTGCCAGCAGCCAAGGAGCTAGCGGGACTGGGGCAGATACGCAGTATTTT,CASSQGASGTGADTQYF
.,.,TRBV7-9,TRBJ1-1,TGTGCCAGCAGCTTCATTGAGGGCACTGAAGCTTTCTTT,CASSFIEGTEAFF
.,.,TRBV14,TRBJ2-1,TGTGCCAGCAGCCAAGTGGTGGGGGGTGAGCAGTTCTTC,CASSQVVGGEQFF
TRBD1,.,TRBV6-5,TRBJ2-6,TGTGCCAGCAGTCCGGACAGGGGCGGTGCCAACGTCCTGACTTTC,CASSPDRGGANVLTF
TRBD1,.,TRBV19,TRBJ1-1,TGTGCCAGTAATGGGGGGCAGGGGGGCACTGAAGCTTTCTTT,CASNGGQGGTEAFF
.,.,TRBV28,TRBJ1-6,TGTGCCAGCAGAACTCAAAGCTCCTATAATTCACCCCTCCACTTT,CASRTQSSYNSPLHF
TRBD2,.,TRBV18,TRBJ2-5,TGTGCCAGCTCACCTTTATCGGGGACTAGCGGGGTTGGGGAAGAGACCCAGTACTTC,CASSPLSGTSGVGEETQYF
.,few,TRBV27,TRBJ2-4,TGTGCCAGCAGCCCCGGGGGAGTAAACATTCAGTACTTC,CASSPGGVNIQYF
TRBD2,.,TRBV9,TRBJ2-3,TGTGCCAGCAGCGAGTCGATAGGAGGACGGGAGGGCCGGACAGATACGCAGTATTTT,CASSESIGGREGRTDTQYF
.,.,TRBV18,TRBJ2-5,TGTGCCAGCTCACCCCCGGGGAGAGCTCGGGAGACCCAGTACTTC,CASSPPGRARETQYF
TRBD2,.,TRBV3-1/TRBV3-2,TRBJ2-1,TGTGCCAGCAGCCAAGTACCCCTCCTAGCGGGAGGTTTTCATGAGCAGTTCTTC,CASSQVPLLAGGFHEQFF
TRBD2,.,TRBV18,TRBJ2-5,TGTGCCAGCTCACCGGGACTAGCGGGAGCTGAAGAGACCCAGTACTTC,CASSPGLAGAEETQYF
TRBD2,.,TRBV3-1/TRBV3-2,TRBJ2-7,TGTGCCAGCAGCCGCAACCGGGCCGGGAGGAGCGAGCAGTACTTC,CASSRNRAGRSEQYF
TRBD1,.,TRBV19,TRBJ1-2,TGTGCCAGTAGTCGGGACAGGGAGCATGGCTACACCTTC,CASSRDREHGYTF
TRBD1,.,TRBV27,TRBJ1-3,TGTGCCAGCAGTTTACAGGGGGCGGCTGGAAACACCATATATTTT,CASSLQGAAGNTIYF
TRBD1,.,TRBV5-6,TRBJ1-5,TGTGCCAGCAGCTTGTCCAGGGGGCGCCCCTATAGCAATCAGCCCCAGCATTTT,CASSLSRGRPYSNQPQHF
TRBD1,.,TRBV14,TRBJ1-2,TGTGCCAGCAGACCTACAGGGGGAGATTATTATGGCTACACCTTC,CASRPTGGDYYGYTF